This TCR beta chain was identified during a study of cytomegalovirus exposure and HLA in healthy donors. The study's findings and limits: Most CMV-associated TCR beta chains appeared HLA-restricted in a later analysis.

Primers for the PCR totalled 60 Vbeta and 13 Jbeta. Generated by immunoSEQ multiplex PCR, the TCRdb table keeps only in-frame clones and is missing some. The sample has more than 65,000 clones, roughly two thirds seen once. To note about this clone: The antigen is unknown.

The source is a woman aged 45 to 65 in good health and CMV-seropositive. Sequenced input: PBMCs.

CDR3 sequence: CASSGDRDTEAFF. Written as DNA, the CDR3 is TGTGCCAGCAGTGGTGACAGGGACACTGAAGCTTTCTTT. This rearrangement joins TRBV25-1 to TRBJ1-1; TRBD1 aligns across 7 bases. V gave up 4 bases and J gave up 3 bases; unmatched junction bases: 2. In germline, CDR1 is MGHDK, CDR2 SYGVNS. The CDR3 is 13 amino acids.